Below are 30 T cell receptor beta chains sequenced from a single sample in a study of Graves' ophthalmopathy and Graves' hyperthyroidism. Amplification of the TCR beta CDR3 regions used RNA transcripts (as template). Amplification began with first-round RT-PCR using HTBI primers, then second-round multiplex PCR was performed. TCRdb itself ran the multiplex PCR reads through MiXCR, one entry per CDR3 protein. This sample yields some 1.1 million distinct CDR3 sequences, of which about 38% are seen a single time; more than 9.5% belongs to the top ten. The sample comprised peripheral blood or thyroid tissue (not recorded which). The origin of the receptors is an adult man with Graves' hyperthyroidism.

This clonotype was seen repeatedly, ten times or more. This chain uses TRBV15 with TRBJ2-7; 7 nucleotides agree with TRBD2. The CDR3 is 15 residues long. V lost 5 bases and J lost 3; bases outside the gene matches: 10. Germline V gene sequence: CDR1 LNHNV, CDR2 YYDKDF (reference sequence). CDR3 bases: TGTGCCACCAGCCTAGGACCGGGAGGAGACTACGAGCAGTACTTC. As protein: CATSLGPGGDYEQYF. The entire variable domain, with the rest obtained from reference TRBV15 and TRBJ2-7, is as follows: DAMVIQNPRYQVTQFGKPVTLSCSQTLNHNVMYWYQQKSSQAPKLLFHYYDKDFNNEADTPDNFQSRRPNTSFCFLDIRSPGLGDTAMYLCATSLGPGGDYEQYFGPGTRLTVT.

V and J are TRBV10-2 and TRBJ2-7; 10 bases match TRBD2. Germline lookup yields CDR1 WSHSY and CDR2 SAAADI. The CDR3 has 16 residues. Trimming at V came to 4 bases and at J to 4 bases, leaving 10 bases not matched to a gene. CDR3 protein: CASSAIRVAGGYEQYF. CDR3 nucleotides: TGCGCCAGCAGTGCCATCAGGGTAGCGGGGGGATACGAGCAGTACTTC.

With respect to this clonotype: Being one base from a much bigger clone, this may be a read error. This rearrangement joins TRBV24-1 to TRBJ2-5, with 7 bases aligning to TRBD1. The CDR3 length is 15 residues. Germline V gives CDR1 KGHDR, CDR2 SFDVKD. The trim removed 4 bases at V and 0 bases at J, leaving 4 bases unmatched. This chain's CDR3 is CATSDRQGYQETQYF. The CDR3 DNA sequence: TGTGCCACCAGTGACCGACAGGGCTACCAAGAGACCCAGTACTTC.

This clonotype occurred many times. The chain has TRBV7-9 and TRBJ1-6; D gene unclear. The V and J ends lost 2 bases and 7 bases respectively, with 15 bases between them. The CDR3 has 16 amino acids. CDR1 and CDR2 from the germline V gene are SEHNR and FQNEAQ (reference sequence). The CDR3 is CASSLQRPSNNSPLHF. The CDR3 region has the DNA TGTGCCAGCAGCTTACAGCGACCGTCTAACAATTCACCCCTCCACTTT.

The chain is built from TRBV7-6 and TRBJ2-7; 10 nucleotides line up with TRBD1. Germline assignment: CDR1 SGHVS and CDR2 FNYEAQ. The V segment lost 2 bases and the J segment 4 bases; nucleotides outside the gene matches: 5. There are 15 residues in the CDR3. CDR3: CASSLYGTGEYEQYF. CDR3 DNA sequence: TGTGCCAGCAGCTTATATGGGACAGGGGAGTACGAGCAGTACTTC.

The chain joins TRBV10-3 to TRBJ1-5; the D gene is possibly TRBD1 (6 bases). The CDR3 is made up of 15 amino acids. Trimming took 7 bases from V and 11 from J, leaving 24 bases between them. CDR1 is ENHRY and CDR2 is SYGVKD in the germline V gene. The CDR3 reads CAINAVAGAPETQHF. The CDR3 nucleotides read TGTGCCATCAACGCTGTAGCGGGGGCCCCAGAGACCCAGCATTTT.

This clonotype was picked up a small number of times. The chain recombines TRBV14 with TRBJ2-5; tentative D call: TRBD2 (6 bases). The CDR3 covers 16 residues. Deletions cut 4 bases from V and 3 bases from J, with 18 bases between. CDR1 SGHDN and CDR2 FVKESK come from the germline V gene. CDR3 in DNA: TGTGCCAGCAGCCCCCCCGGGGGAGGAACCGAAGAGACCCAGTACTTC. It specifies CASSPPGGGTEETQYF.

Notes on this clonotype: A junction boundary mismatches the germline segment, possibly from a read error. The chain combines TRBV10-3 with TRBJ2-5; D remains ambiguous. Germline V gene lookup returns CDR1 ENHRY and CDR2 SYGVKD. CDR3 size: 16 residues. CDR3 protein: CASSNPRSWPRETQYF. CDR3 DNA: TGTGCCAGCAGTAACCCCCGGAGCTGGCCTAGAGAGACCCAGTACTTC.

V and J are TRBV12-3 or TRBV12-4 and TRBJ1-2; D perhaps matches TRBD1 (6 bases). This CDR3 is 15 amino acids long. V was cut by 6 bases and J by 0 bases, with 14 bases left in between. The CDR3 protein is CASRATGSPNYGYTF. CDR3 DNA sequence: TGTGCCAGCAGGGCTACAGGGTCCCCTAACTATGGCTACACCTTC.

This chain links TRBV29-1 with TRBJ1-1, with D perhaps TRBD1 (5 bases). The V gene's germline CDR1 is SQVTM and CDR2 ANQGSEA. The CDR3 runs 14 residues. Trimming cost V 3 bases and J 4 bases, with 15 bases left between them. The CDR3 DNA reads TGCAGCGTTGACAGTGCAGGGCTGGGCACTGAAGCTTTCTTT. This sequence encodes CSVDSAGLGTEAFF.

The CDR3 reads CASSSIAGGGETQYF. In DNA form, the CDR3 reads TGTGCCAGCAGCTCGATAGCGGGGGGGGGAGAGACCCAGTACTTC. The V call is TRBV5-4, the J call TRBJ2-5, with 11 bases matching TRBD2. Trimming removed 3 bases from V and 4 bases from J; junction bases left unmatched: 5. CDR1 is SGHNT, CDR2 YYREEE, per germline (reference sequence). The CDR3 has 15 residues.

The V and J genes are TRBV7-2 and TRBJ2-7; D unresolved. CDR3 length: 13 amino acids. The V gene's germline CDR1 is SGHTA and CDR2 FQGNSA. V dropped 3 bases and J dropped 4 bases, with 10 bases sitting between them. Written as DNA, the CDR3 is TGTGCCAGCAGCTTCACCCAGTGGTACGAGCAGTACTTC. This sequence encodes CASSFTQWYEQYF.

In its sample, this clonotype was seen a few times. The chain carries TRBV4-1 and TRBJ2-7, with D possibly being TRBD1 (7 bases). The germline V gene has CDR1 MGHRA and CDR2 YSYEKL. The CDR3 consists of 16 residues. Between the trimmed V and J ends, which lost 0 bases and 3 bases, there was a span of 15 bases. The CDR3 region is CASSQEGAGGLYEQYF. The CDR3 DNA is TGCGCCAGCAGCCAAGAGGGAGCAGGGGGGCTCTACGAGCAGTACTTC.

Comment on this clonotype: As the CDR3 is not closed by the conserved phenylalanine or tryptophan, this likely results from a read error. This chain connects TRBV29-1 to TRBJ2-7; perhaps D is TRBD1 or TRBD2 (6 bases each). Trimming took 7 bases from V and 1 from J, leaving 14 bases between them. The CDR3 sequence is 13 residues long. Germline CDR1 SQVTM, CDR2 ANQGSEA. The CDR3 DNA follows: TGCAGCGCTGTCGGGGGCTGGTCCTACGAGCAGTACCTC. Translated, it gives CSAVGGWSYEQYL.

This clonotype was detected many times. V gene TRBV20-1 combines with J gene TRBJ2-7, with 7 positions matching TRBD2. Germline CDR1 and CDR2: DFQATT and SNEGSKA (reference sequence). The CDR3 has 15 amino acids. The V gene end was trimmed by 1 base and the J gene end by 0 bases; junction bases not matched to a gene: 6. The CDR3 reads CSARASPSGSYEQYF. The CDR3 nucleotides are TGCAGTGCTAGAGCCTCGCCTAGCGGCTCCTACGAGCAGTACTTC.

This chain links TRBV29-1 with TRBJ1-1; possible D gene TRBD1, 5 bases. From germline, CDR1 is SQVTM and CDR2 ANQGSEA. The V gene lost 6 bases and the J gene lost 8 bases, with 16 bases spanning the gap. CDR3 length: 12 amino acids. The CDR3 here is CSVLDGGTEAFF. CDR3 coding DNA: TGCAGCGTCCTAGATGGGGGGACCGAAGCTTTCTTT.

This clonotype was recorded at least ten times. V usage is TRBV2 and J usage is TRBJ1-4; 9 nucleotides align to TRBD1. CDR1 is SNHLY, CDR2 FYNNEI, per germline. The CDR3 spans 15 residues. Trimming took 2 bases from V and 6 from J; bases not matched to a gene: 4. The CDR3, as DNA: TGTGCCAGCAGTGAACCCCGGGACAGGGATGAAAAACTGTTTTTT. Translating gives CASSEPRDRDEKLFF.

This clonotype was observed a single time. The rearrangement joins TRBV19 to TRBJ1-1; TRBD1 agrees at 8 bases. CDR3 length: 14 amino acids. Germline CDR1 reads LNHDA; CDR2 reads SQIVND (reference sequence). The trim removed 5 bases at V and 6 bases at J, leaving 8 bases unmatched. The CDR3 reads CASSPRQGTSEAFF. DNA of the CDR3: TGTGCCAGTAGTCCAAGACAGGGGACATCTGAAGCTTTCTTT. Variable domain in full (rest from reference TRBV19 and TRBJ1-1): DGGITQSPKYLFRKEGQNVTLSCEQNLNHDAMYWYRQDPGQGLRLIYYSQIVNDFQKGDIAEGYSVSREKKESFPLTVTSAQKNPTAFYLCASSPRQGTSEAFFGQGTRLTVV.

This clonotype appeared many times. This chain connects TRBV7-2 to TRBJ2-5; the match to TRBD1 covers 11 bases. CDR1 is SGHTA and CDR2 is FQGNSA in the germline V gene. The CDR3 sequence is 16 residues long. V was pared by 5 bases and J by 5 bases, with 10 bases of the junction left unmatched. In DNA, the CDR3 is TGTGCCAGCAGCCCACGGCGGGACAGGGGGGGGGAGACCCAGTACTTC. It codes for CASSPRRDRGGETQYF.

The chain is built from TRBV10-3 and TRBJ1-6; D is possibly TRBD1 (6 bases). Germline V gene data show CDR1 as ENHRY and CDR2 as SYGVKD. The V gene lost 3 bases and the J gene lost 6 bases, with 18 bases spanning the gap. The CDR3 is 17 residues long. The CDR3 sequence is CAISDPTAGQLNSPLHF. The CDR3 nucleotides read TGTGCCATCAGTGACCCAACGGCGGGACAACTTAATTCACCCCTCCACTTT.

In this sample, this clonotype turned up many times. In DNA form, the CDR3 reads TGCGCCAGCAGTGATACTTGGACTGAAGCTTTCTTT. This gives the protein CASSDTWTEAFF. The chain joins TRBV10-2 to TRBJ1-1, with D hard to call. Trimming took off 3 bases at V and 5 bases at J, with 7 bases between the two ends. CDR3 length: 12 amino acids. The germline V gene has CDR1 WSHSY and CDR2 SAAADI.

The chain uses TRBV6-2 or TRBV6-3 and TRBJ2-5; 7 bases are a match to TRBD1. Germline V lookup: CDR1 MNHEY, CDR2 SVGEGT. V trimming: 5 bases; J trimming: 2 bases; junction bases outside the gene matches: 8. CDR3 length: 15 residues. CDR3: CASSKGTARQETQYF. DNA for the CDR3: TGTGCCAGCAGTAAAGGGACAGCCCGACAAGAGACCCAGTACTTC.

V gene TRBV5-1 combines with J gene TRBJ2-2; 7 bases line up with TRBD2. The trim removed 8 bases at V and 0 bases at J, leaving 7 bases unmatched. CDR3 size: 15 residues. Germline V CDR1 and CDR2: SGHRS, YFSETQ. CDR3 in amino acids: CASLAGAANTGELFF. The CDR3 DNA sequence: TGCGCCAGTTTAGCGGGCGCCGCGAACACCGGGGAGCTGTTTTTT.

Many counts were recorded for this clonotype. The chain couples TRBV19 to TRBJ2-2; a possible D gene is TRBD2 (6 bases). Deletions cut 6 bases from V and 0 bases from J, with 11 bases between. This CDR3 is built from 15 residues. Germline values: CDR1 LNHDA, CDR2 SQIVND (reference sequence). CDR3 sequence: CASRGGSANTGELFF. The CDR3 DNA reads TGTGCCAGTAGAGGAGGGTCCGCGAACACCGGGGAGCTGTTTTTT.

Many counts were recorded for this clonotype. The CDR3 reads CASSGGQNNYGYTF. CDR3 coding DNA: TGTGCCAGCAGCGGGGGACAGAACAACTATGGCTACACCTTC. This chain connects TRBV9 to TRBJ1-2; 7 bases are a match to TRBD1. Germline-derived CDR1 and CDR2 are SGDLS and YYNGEE. The J segment lost 2 bases and the V segment lost 3 bases, leaving 4 bases of the junction unmatched. The length of the CDR3 is 14 residues.

This clonotype was counted ten times or more. The chain employs TRBV2 and TRBJ2-2; 8 bases agree with TRBD2. Germline V gene data show CDR1 as SNHLY and CDR2 as FYNNEI. The ends lost 8 bases at V and 4 bases at J; junction bases unmatched: 6. This CDR3 comprises 14 residues. CDR3 sequence (DNA): TGTGCCAGCGGGGGGACTAGAACCACCGGGGAGCTGTTTTTT. This gives the protein CASGGTRTTGELFF.

Ten or more counts support this clonotype. The chain has TRBV29-1 and TRBJ1-1; 11 bases match TRBD1. Germline CDR1 SQVTM, CDR2 ANQGSEA. CDR3 size: 12 residues. CDR3: CSAGTGGTEAFF. DNA for the CDR3: TGCAGTGCTGGGACAGGGGGGACTGAAGCTTTCTTT.

In its sample, this clonotype was seen many times. V is TRBV12-3 or TRBV12-4 and J is TRBJ2-7, with TRBD2 matching 7 bases. The CDR3 has 14 amino acids. The junction had 10 bases not matched to a gene; V was cut back by 7 bases and J by 4 bases. Written as DNA, the CDR3 is TGTGCCAGCACCTTAGCGGGCGGAGAGTACGAGCAGTACTTC. The encoded protein is CASTLAGGEYEQYF.

The sample holds many counts of this clonotype. The chain combines TRBV7-9 with TRBJ2-5; the D gene is possibly TRBD2 (6 bases). This CDR3 spans 13 amino acids. V was cut by 6 bases and J by 4 bases, with 12 bases left in between. Germline V lookup: CDR1 SEHNR, CDR2 FQNEAQ (reference sequence). For the CDR3, the DNA is TGTGCCAGCAGGGTAGCGGTACCAGAGACCCAGTACTTC. Residues: CASRVAVPETQYF. The full variable domain, with the rest looked up from reference TRBV7-9 and TRBJ2-5, is DTGVSQNPRHKITKRGQNVTFRCDPISEHNRLYWYRQTLGQGPEFLTYFQNEAQLEKSRLLSDRFSAERPKGSFSTLEIQRTEQGDSAMYLCASRVAVPETQYFGPGTRLLVL.

This clonotype was observed many times. The chain joins TRBV2 to TRBJ1-5; perhaps TRBD1 as D (5 bases). The V end was cut by 3 bases, the J end by 2 bases, with 8 bases between. In germline, CDR1 is SNHLY, CDR2 FYNNEI. CDR3 length equals 14 residues. The CDR3 region is CASSDKQGNQPQHF. The DNA for the CDR3 is TGTGCCAGCAGTGATAAACAGGGCAATCAGCCCCAGCATTTT.